One sample yielded the 10 T cell receptor beta chains listed below, sequenced in a study of blood T cell repertoires in COVID-19. Here immunoSEQ multiplex PCR was the method, and the copy in TCRdb shows in-frame clones only, minus some. The table records about 84,000 clones, 70% to 85% of them present only once. The sample comprised peripheral blood. These receptors originate from a man in his 70s with acute or convalescent COVID-19.

The rearrangement links TRBV2 to TRBJ1-6, with a possible D match to TRBD1 (6 bases). Trimming removed 9 bases from V and 8 bases from J, with 14 bases in between. Germline CDR1 and CDR2: SNHLY and FYNNEI. The CDR3 consists of 13 residues. The CDR3 DNA is TGTGCCAGGAACACAGGGTCTGATTCACCCCTCCACTTT. Its protein is CARNTGSDSPLHF. The full variable domain, with the rest looked up from reference TRBV2 and TRBJ1-6, is EPEVTQTPSHQVTQMGQEVILRCVPISNHLYFYWYRQILGQKVEFLVSFYNNEISEKSEIFDDQFSVERPDGSNFTLKIRSTKLEDSAMYFCARNTGSDSPLHFGNGTRLTVT.

The V and J genes are TRBV4-2 and TRBJ2-3; the match to TRBD2 covers 7 bases. The junction had 16 bases not matched to a gene; V was cut back by 5 bases and J by 5 bases. There are 17 residues in the CDR3. CDR1 and CDR2 (germline): LGHNA, YNFKEQ. Written as DNA, the CDR3 is TGTGCCAGCAGCTGGGGGAGGGGACCAGGTCTCATAGATACGCAGTATTTT. This codes for CASSWGRGPGLIDTQYF.

The CDR3 DNA follows: TGTGCCAGCAGGACATCAACAGAGCCCACAGATACGCAGTATTTT. Its translation: CASRTSTEPTDTQYF. The chain combines TRBV28 with TRBJ2-3; D is uncertain. This CDR3 has 15 residues. Germline assignment: CDR1 MDHEN and CDR2 SYDVKM. V was shortened by 6 bases and J by 2 bases, with 15 bases between the two germline ends.

J is TRBJ1-1 and V is TRBV10-3; TRBD1 matches 7 bases. Trimming cost V 4 bases and J 0 bases; bases outside gene matches: 2. This CDR3 has 14 residues. Germline values: CDR1 ENHRY, CDR2 SYGVKD. CDR3 bases: TGTGCCATCAGTGTGACAGGGTTGAACACTGAAGCTTTCTTT. Amino acid sequence: CAISVTGLNTEAFF.

The genes are TRBV7-3 and TRBJ1-1, with TRBD1 matching 8 bases. V trimming: 0 bases; J trimming: 5 bases; junction bases outside the gene matches: 5. This CDR3 has 15 residues. Germline V lookup: CDR1 SGHTA, CDR2 FQGTGA. CDR3 DNA: TGTGCCAGCAGCTTAACAGCAGGGGGCGTAACTGAAGCTTTCTTT. It encodes CASSLTAGGVTEAFF.

The chain links TRBV6-1 to TRBJ1-1; D call uncertain. V was pared by 3 bases and J by 6 bases, with 5 bases between. Germline V gene lookup returns CDR1 MNHNS and CDR2 SASEGT. CDR3 size: 11 residues. The CDR3 sequence: CASSDRSEAFF. The CDR3 DNA is TGTGCCAGCAGTGACCGGTCTGAAGCTTTCTTT.

The gene calls are TRBV9 and TRBJ1-1; 7 bases align to TRBD1. Trimming at V came to 4 bases and at J to 3 bases, leaving 6 bases not matched to a gene. From germline, CDR1 is SGDLS and CDR2 YYNGEE. There are 14 residues in the CDR3. This chain's CDR3 is CASSTGVRDTEAFF. Here the CDR3 DNA reads TGTGCCAGCAGCACAGGGGTACGGGACACTGAAGCTTTCTTT.

In its sample, this clone was seen a few times. The rearrangement joins TRBV5-1 to TRBJ1-6; D gene ambiguous. This CDR3 contains 16 residues. Trimming pared 0 bases from V and 7 bases from J, leaving 14 bases between. Germline V CDR1 and CDR2: SGHRS, YFSETQ. The CDR3 here is CASSLAGSRWNSPLHF. The CDR3 nucleotides are TGCGCCAGCAGCTTGGCTGGGAGCCGCTGGAATTCACCCCTCCACTTT.

The V and J genes are TRBV29-1 and TRBJ2-1, with D possibly TRBD1 on 6 matching bases. The CDR3 covers 13 residues. Germline-derived CDR1 and CDR2 are SQVTM and ANQGSEA. Trimming pared 7 bases from V and 4 bases from J, leaving 14 bases between. The CDR3 loop reads CSGRWDIYNEQFF. The DNA for the CDR3 is TGCAGCGGGCGATGGGACATTTACAATGAGCAGTTCTTC.

The J gene is TRBJ1-1, the V gene TRBV30, with a weak D call TRBD1 (5 bases). This CDR3 region has 12 residues. Trimming took 6 bases from V and 5 from J, leaving 13 bases between them. Germline loops: CDR1 GTSNPN, CDR2 SVGIG (reference sequence). The CDR3 sequence is CACSGGITEAFF. The CDR3 DNA reads as TGTGCCTGTTCGGGGGGTATTACTGAAGCTTTCTTT.